Below, 6 T cell receptor delta chains from the same sample are listed, as sequenced in a study of γδ T cells in repeated Plasmodium falciparum infection. TCRdb re-called the multiplex PCR reads via CATT. The table records 85,000 to 90,000 delta-chain clones, over 1.3% of them present only once. Flow sorting of PBMC yielded separate Vgamma9/Vdelta2+ and Vdelta2-negative gammadelta T cell populations for bulk repertoire analysis. The sequenced sample was gamma-delta T cells from blood. The receptors shown here come from a pool of human donors (malaria-infected and uninfected, not separated).

With regard to this clone: With a far larger clone one base away, a read error is the likely cause. The same CDR3 is also encoded by other DNA sequences in this sample. This sequence joins TRDV1 and TRDJ1, with 12 bases aligning to TRDD3. The J gene comes from matching the DNA to germline here; TCRdb lacks it. This CDR3 is 22 amino acids long. The junction had 23 bases not matched to a gene; V was cut back by 6 bases and J by 0 bases. Germline V CDR1 and CDR2: TSWWSYY, QGS. The CDR3 nucleotides are TGTGCTCTTGGAGTCTCCTACATTCTCGTACTGGGGGATACTATGTACACCGATAAACTCATCTTT. Amino acid sequence: CALGVSYILVLGDTMYTDKLIF.

This clone was observed at least ten times. This likely stems from a read error, as it lies one base from a far larger clone. Additional DNA sequences in this sample encode the identical CDR3. This chain joins TRDV2 and TRDJ1, with TRDD3 matching over 8 bases. Looked up from germline, CDR1 is GEAIGNYY and CDR2 is EKD. This CDR3 comprises 19 residues. CDR3 nucleotides: TGTGCCTGTGACACCGTGGGGGATCCCCCTCGGAGGAGGACCGATAAACTCATCTTC. Translation: CACDTVGDPPRRRTDKLIF.

This clone is deemed medium-sized. Additional DNA sequences in this sample encode the identical CDR3. This chain joins TRDV1 and TRDJ1; D gene ambiguous. The CDR3 loop spans 20 amino acids. Trimming took 0 bases from V and 0 from J, leaving 23 bases between them. Germline-derived CDR1 and CDR2 are TSWWSYY and QGS. This chain's CDR3 is CALGELRRYLKLVYTDKLIF. CDR3 nucleotide sequence: TGTGCTCTTGGGGAACTTAGGAGATATCTCAAGCTAGTCTACACCGATAAACTCATCTTT.

This clone showed up just a few times. This likely reflects a read error, since a far larger clone is one base away. Other DNA sequences in this specimen translate into the identical CDR3. The chain employs TRDV1 and TRDJ1; tentative D call: TRDD2 (6 bases). The V gene's germline CDR1 is TSWWSYY and CDR2 QGS. The CDR3 sequence is 16 residues long. In nucleotides, the CDR3 is TGTGCTCTTGGGATGTATACTTGGTCCTACACCGATAAGCTCATCTTT. Protein sequence: CALGMYTWSYTDKLIF.

As concerns this clone: Since a far larger clone is one base different, this is likely a read error. At the DNA level, this CDR3 is encoded by other sequences in the same sample as well. The chain employs TRDV1 and TRDJ1, with D perhaps given as TRDD2 or TRDD3 (6 bases each). The CDR3 consists of 22 residues. Germline V gene data show CDR1 as TSWWSYY and CDR2 as QGS. Trimming cost V 5 bases and J 0 bases, with 34 bases left between them. CDR3 region: CALGTTGPSKRLGGLYTDKLIF. CDR3 in DNA: TGTGCTCTTGGGACGACTGGTCCTTCCAAGAGGCTTGGGGGCCTATACACCGATAAACTCATCTTT.

This clone came up many times. Only one base separates this from a far larger clonotype, so it likely reflects a read error. Within the sample, other DNA sequences also encode this same CDR3. This chain connects TRDV2 to TRDJ1; D uncertain. No J gene was available from TCRdb, and it was assigned here by a germline match of the DNA. The germline gives CDR1 GEAIGNYY, CDR2 EKD. CDR3 length: 14 amino acids. CDR3 in DNA: TGTGCCTGCGACACCCCTTTTGTAGTTGGCGTACTCATCTTT. Encoded protein: CACDTPFVVGVLIF.